The 5 T cell receptor beta chains presented below share a single source sample, sequenced in a study of breast tumors, draining lymph nodes, adjacent tissues. TCRdb fed the multiplex PCR reads into MiXCR, producing one record per CDR3 protein. Among some 170,000 distinct CDR3 sequences listed, about 33% were seen once. Axillary draining lymph nodes of breast cancer patients supplied the node samples. Specimen: axillary lymph node tissue. All receptors come from a female donor with breast cancer. Some clones in this sample may be carry-over from other donors' samples.

This clonotype was observed many times. The J gene is TRBJ2-1, the V gene TRBV24-1, with a weak D call TRBD2 (5 bases). The CDR3 extends over 15 amino acids. In germline, CDR1 is KGHDR, CDR2 SFDVKD. V lost 3 bases, J lost 9 bases, and 17 bases lay in between. CDR3 in DNA: TGTGCCACCAGTGATAACGGGGTAGTCAAGCCTGAGCAGTTCTTC. Its protein product is CATSDNGVVKPEQFF.

Concerning this clonotype: One junction end disagrees with the germline gene, perhaps due to a read error. The chain is built from TRBV7-7 and TRBJ2-7; the match to TRBD2 covers 11 bases. In germline, CDR1 is SSHAT, CDR2 FNYEAQ (reference sequence). The CDR3 runs 14 residues. The CDR3 sequence: CASSRTSGPYEQYF. CDR3 sequence (DNA): TGTGCTAGCAGCCGGACTAGCGGGCCCTACGAGCAGTACTTC.

In its sample, this clonotype was seen many times. This sequence joins TRBV12-3 or TRBV12-4 and TRBJ2-7, with D hard to call. CDR3 size: 12 residues. Trimming took 3 bases from V and 6 from J, leaving 9 bases between them. The chain's CDR3 is CASSFLTFEQYF. Here the CDR3 DNA reads TGTGCCAGCAGTTTTTTAACGTTCGAGCAGTACTTC.

The V and J genes are TRBV5-5 and TRBJ1-4; D is perhaps TRBD1 (5 bases). V was pared by 2 bases and J by 7 bases, with 9 bases between. CDR1 SGHKS and CDR2 YYEKEE come from the germline V gene (reference sequence). The length of the CDR3 is 13 residues. The CDR3 DNA sequence: TGTGCCAGCAGCTTTCAGGGAGCTGAAAAACTGTTTTTT. This gives the protein CASSFQGAEKLFF.

This clonotype was picked up a small number of times. A much larger clone is a single base away; this may be a read error. The V call is TRBV6-5, the J call TRBJ2-1, with 9 positions matching TRBD1. The junction had 6 bases not matched to a gene; V was cut back by 6 bases and J by 6 bases. The CDR3 is 14 amino acids. CDR1 and CDR2 (germline): MNHEY, SVGAGI. CDR3 coding DNA: TGTGCCAGCAGCCACAGGGGGCGCGTCAATGAGCAGTTCTTC. This encodes CASSHRGRVNEQFF.